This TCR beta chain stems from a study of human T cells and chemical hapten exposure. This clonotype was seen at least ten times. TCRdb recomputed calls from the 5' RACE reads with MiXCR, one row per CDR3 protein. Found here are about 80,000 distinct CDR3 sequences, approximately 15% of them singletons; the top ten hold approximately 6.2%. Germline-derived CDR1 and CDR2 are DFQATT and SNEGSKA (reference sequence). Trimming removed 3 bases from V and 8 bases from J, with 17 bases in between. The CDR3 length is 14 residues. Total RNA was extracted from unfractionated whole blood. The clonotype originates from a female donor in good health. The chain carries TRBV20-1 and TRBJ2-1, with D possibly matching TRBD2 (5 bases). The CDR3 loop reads CSASLPSLVDEQFF. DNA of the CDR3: TGCAGTGCTAGCCTTCCTTCACTAGTGGATGAGCAGTTCTTC.